The rows below give T cell receptor beta chains drawn from one sample of a study of spatial heterogeneity in lung cancer. MiXCR, run by TCRdb on the 5' RACE reads, gives a single entry per CDR3 protein. The table has 10,000 to 15,000 distinct CDR3 sequences, less than 15% seen once; the top ten hold more than 35%. Sequenced here: PBMCs, sampled at surgery. These receptor sequences come from a male donor with early-stage non-small cell lung cancer. The CDR3 runs from the conserved cysteine through the conserved F or W. The D gene is left open where the match is weak. Clone size is not always given. Where it is, it says once, few, many or a class for expanded clones.

clone size: few
J gene: TRBJ1-5
D gene: .
V gene: TRBV11-3
CDR3 protein: CASSSKGGIYSNQPQHF
CDR3 DNA: TGTGCCAGCAGCTCTAAGGGGGGGATCTATAGCAATCAGCCCCAGCATTTT

clone size: .
J gene: TRBJ2-1
D gene: .
V gene: TRBV10-3
CDR3 protein: CAIAPFSYNEQFF
CDR3 DNA: TGTGCCATCGCCCCGTTCTCCTACAATGAGCAGTTCTTC

clone size: few
J gene: TRBJ1-2
D gene: .
V gene: TRBV29-1
CDR3 protein: CSVVVGYNYGYTF
CDR3 DNA: TGCAGCGTTGTAGTAGGGTATAACTATGGCTACACCTTC

clone size: many
J gene: TRBJ2-1
D gene: .
V gene: TRBV10-3
CDR3 protein: CAISPNPYRDYNEQFF
CDR3 DNA: TGTGCCATCAGTCCCAATCCCTACCGGGACTACAATGAGCAGTTCTTC

clone size: many
J gene: TRBJ1-2
D gene: .
V gene: TRBV5-6
CDR3 protein: CASSPPLLGHRYGYTF
CDR3 DNA: TGTGCCAGCAGCCCTCCCCTACTGGGACACCGATATGGCTACACCTTC

clone size: .
J gene: TRBJ1-6
D gene: .
V gene: TRBV12-3/TRBV12-4
CDR3 protein: CASRDSLNSPLHF
CDR3 DNA: TGTGCCAGCAGGGACAGCTTGAATTCACCCCTCCACTTT

clone size: few
J gene: TRBJ1-1
D gene: .
V gene: TRBV6-4
CDR3 protein: CASSDNRSRRFF
CDR3 DNA: TGTGCCAGCAGTGACAACAGATCACGGCGCTTCTTT

clone size: .
J gene: TRBJ1-6
D gene: TRBD1
V gene: TRBV7-9
CDR3 protein: CASSPQGAPLHF
CDR3 DNA: TGTGCCAGCAGCCCGCAGGGGGCACCCCTCCACTTT

clone size: many
J gene: TRBJ1-2
D gene: .
V gene: TRBV5-1
CDR3 protein: CASSLAGANYGYTF
CDR3 DNA: TGCGCCAGCAGCTTGGCCGGGGCGAACTATGGCTACACCTTC

clone size: many
J gene: TRBJ1-2
D gene: .
V gene: TRBV7-9
CDR3 protein: CASSLGGQTGGYTF
CDR3 DNA: TGTGCCAGCAGCTTAGGAGGGCAGACCGGTGGCTACACCTTC

clone size: .
J gene: TRBJ2-5
D gene: .
V gene: TRBV7-2
CDR3 protein: CASRPGGGPTQYF
CDR3 DNA: TGTGCCAGCAGGCCCGGCGGGGGCCCGACCCAGTACTTC

clone size: many
J gene: TRBJ1-5
D gene: .
V gene: TRBV28
CDR3 protein: CASSSPFQGPQHF
CDR3 DNA: TGTGCCAGCAGCTCTCCTTTCCAAGGGCCCCAGCATTTT

clone size: few
J gene: TRBJ2-5
D gene: .
V gene: TRBV2
CDR3 protein: CASTERRGPETQYF
CDR3 DNA: TGTGCCAGCACCGAGAGGAGGGGGCCAGAGACCCAGTACTTC

clone size: few
J gene: TRBJ2-5
D gene: .
V gene: TRBV6-5
CDR3 protein: CASSTGGVTGQETQYF
CDR3 DNA: TGTGCCAGCAGCACCGGAGGGGTGACTGGGCAAGAGACCCAGTACTTC

clone size: many
J gene: TRBJ2-5
D gene: .
V gene: TRBV14
CDR3 protein: CASKTTQYF
CDR3 DNA: TGTGCCAGCAAAACGACCCAGTACTTC

clone size: many
J gene: TRBJ1-1
D gene: .
V gene: TRBV6-2/TRBV6-3
CDR3 protein: CASSGNLGMVNTEAFF
CDR3 DNA: TGTGCCAGCAGCGGTAATCTCGGGATGGTGAACACTGAAGCTTTCTTT

clone size: .
J gene: TRBJ2-3
D gene: .
V gene: TRBV11-2
CDR3 protein: CASSYSGVSTDTQYF
CDR3 DNA: TGTGCCAGCAGCTATTCAGGGGTCAGCACAGATACGCAGTATTTT

clone size: few
J gene: TRBJ2-5
D gene: .
V gene: TRBV7-2
CDR3 protein: CASSLILAGWGTQYF
CDR3 DNA: TGTGCCAGCAGCTTAATTCTCGCGGGATGGGGGACCCAGTACTTC

clone size: .
J gene: TRBJ2-5
D gene: .
V gene: TRBV20-1
CDR3 protein: CSAETYGAMEETQYF
CDR3 DNA: TGCAGTGCCGAGACTTACGGGGCAATGGAAGAGACCCAGTACTTC

clone size: many
J gene: TRBJ2-1
D gene: .
V gene: TRBV19
CDR3 protein: CASSFVGSYNEQFF
CDR3 DNA: TGTGCCAGTAGTTTCGTAGGGTCCTACAATGAGCAGTTCTTC

clone size: few
J gene: TRBJ1-5
D gene: .
V gene: TRBV28
CDR3 protein: CASSPLLFQPQHF
CDR3 DNA: TGTGCCAGCAGTCCACTCCTGTTTCAGCCCCAGCATTTT

clone size: .
J gene: TRBJ2-4
D gene: .
V gene: TRBV5-4
CDR3 protein: CASSTGHQTVAKNIQYF
CDR3 DNA: TGTGCCAGCAGCACGGGACATCAGACCGTAGCCAAAAACATTCAGTACTTC

clone size: many
J gene: TRBJ2-2
D gene: .
V gene: TRBV7-2
CDR3 protein: CASSLAHVSNTGELFF
CDR3 DNA: TGTGCCAGCAGCTTAGCGCACGTCTCGAACACCGGGGAGCTGTTTTTT

clone size: .
J gene: TRBJ2-3
D gene: TRBD1
V gene: TRBV28
CDR3 protein: CASSRQGPSTDTQYF
CDR3 DNA: TGTGCCAGCAGTCGACAGGGACCTAGCACAGATACGCAGTATTTT

clone size: many
J gene: TRBJ2-7
D gene: .
V gene: TRBV19
CDR3 protein: CASSIGRDRRVVEQYF
CDR3 DNA: TGTGCCAGTAGTATAGGGCGCGACAGGCGGGTGGTGGAGCAGTACTTC

clone size: many
J gene: TRBJ1-2
D gene: TRBD1
V gene: TRBV30
CDR3 protein: CAWRGTGLFRYGYTF
CDR3 DNA: TGTGCCTGGAGGGGGACAGGGCTTTTTCGCTATGGCTACACCTTC

clone size: few
J gene: TRBJ2-2
D gene: TRBD1
V gene: TRBV4-1
CDR3 protein: CASSNRQGDGELFF
CDR3 DNA: TGCGCCAGCAGCAACCGACAGGGTGACGGGGAGCTGTTTTTT

clone size: medium-sized
J gene: TRBJ2-2
D gene: .
V gene: TRBV7-2
CDR3 protein: CASSAWGTGELFF
CDR3 DNA: TGTGCCAGCAGCGCCTGGGGGACCGGGGAGCTGTTTTTT

clone size: few
J gene: TRBJ2-1
D gene: .
V gene: TRBV15
CDR3 protein: CATSRDRGEQFF
CDR3 DNA: TGTGCCACCAGCAGAGATCGCGGGGAGCAGTTCTTC

clone size: .
J gene: TRBJ2-3
D gene: .
V gene: TRBV28
CDR3 protein: CVSMGGRDTQYF
CDR3 DNA: TGTGTCAGCATGGGGGGCCGTGATACGCAGTATTTT

clone size: few
J gene: TRBJ2-3
D gene: TRBD2
V gene: TRBV5-1
CDR3 protein: CASSFGTSGSTDTQYF
CDR3 DNA: TGCGCCAGCAGCTTCGGGACTAGCGGATCCACAGATACGCAGTATTTT

clone size: few
J gene: TRBJ2-7
D gene: TRBD1
V gene: TRBV7-2
CDR3 protein: CASSLGQGIYEQYF
CDR3 DNA: TGTGCCAGCAGCTTGGGACAGGGAATCTACGAGCAGTACTTC

clone size: .
J gene: TRBJ2-3
D gene: .
V gene: TRBV27
CDR3 protein: CASSLTGHTDTQYF
CDR3 DNA: TGTGCCAGCAGTTTGACAGGCCACACAGATACGCAGTATTTT

clone size: .
J gene: TRBJ1-6
D gene: TRBD1
V gene: TRBV20-1
CDR3 protein: CSVGQGSNNSPLHF
CDR3 DNA: TGCAGTGTAGGACAGGGGTCGAATAATTCACCCCTCCACTTT

clone size: .
J gene: TRBJ1-5
D gene: .
V gene: TRBV20-1
CDR3 protein: CSASSDEVRSYQPQHF
CDR3 DNA: TGCAGTGCTTCGTCGGACGAGGTCAGATCTTATCAGCCCCAGCATTTT

clone size: many
J gene: TRBJ1-5
D gene: TRBD1
V gene: TRBV24-1
CDR3 protein: CATSDSGQGAKPQHF
CDR3 DNA: TGTGCCACCAGTGATTCCGGACAGGGGGCTAAGCCCCAGCATTTT

clone size: few
J gene: TRBJ1-4
D gene: .
V gene: TRBV29-1
CDR3 protein: CSVENSDEKLFF
CDR3 DNA: TGCAGCGTTGAAAACTCAGATGAAAAACTGTTTTTT

clone size: many
J gene: TRBJ1-4
D gene: .
V gene: TRBV4-1
CDR3 protein: CASSFPRGESNEKLFF
CDR3 DNA: TGCGCCAGCAGCTTTCCAAGGGGAGAGAGTAATGAAAAACTGTTTTTT

clone size: .
J gene: TRBJ1-2
D gene: .
V gene: TRBV10-3
CDR3 protein: CAISESETANYGYTF
CDR3 DNA: TGTGCCATCAGTGAGTCCGAGACAGCTAACTATGGCTACACCTTC

clone size: many
J gene: TRBJ1-4
D gene: TRBD1
V gene: TRBV23-1
CDR3 protein: CASGQAPNEKLFF
CDR3 DNA: TGCGCCAGCGGACAGGCTCCTAATGAAAAACTGTTTTTT

clone size: .
J gene: TRBJ2-3
D gene: .
V gene: TRBV11-3
CDR3 protein: CASSLGGVTSTDTQYF
CDR3 DNA: TGTGCCAGCAGCTTAGGAGGGGTCACTAGCACAGATACGCAGTATTTT

clone size: many
J gene: TRBJ1-2
D gene: .
V gene: TRBV9
CDR3 protein: CASSVTENYGYTF
CDR3 DNA: TGTGCCAGCAGCGTTACAGAGAACTATGGCTACACCTTC

clone size: few
J gene: TRBJ1-1
D gene: .
V gene: TRBV6-2/TRBV6-3
CDR3 protein: CASSYFGAQAFF
CDR3 DNA: TGTGCCAGCAGTTACTTCGGTGCTCAAGCTTTCTTT

clone size: few
J gene: TRBJ2-5
D gene: TRBD2
V gene: TRBV7-9
CDR3 protein: CASSLERLAGLETQYF
CDR3 DNA: TGTGCCAGCAGCTTAGAGCGACTAGCGGGGTTGGAGACCCAGTACTTC

clone size: .
J gene: TRBJ2-2
D gene: .
V gene: TRBV20-1
CDR3 protein: CSARRPRPTGELFF
CDR3 DNA: TGCAGTGCTAGGCGCCCGCGCCCCACCGGGGAGCTGTTTTTT

clone size: many
J gene: TRBJ1-1
D gene: .
V gene: TRBV28
CDR3 protein: CASSPGTSMNTEAFF
CDR3 DNA: TGTGCCAGCAGTCCCGGGACCTCGATGAACACTGAAGCTTTCTTT

clone size: .
J gene: TRBJ1-1
D gene: .
V gene: TRBV2
CDR3 protein: CASSDLTLQAFF
CDR3 DNA: TGTGCCAGCAGTGATTTGACCCTACAAGCTTTCTTT

clone size: few
J gene: TRBJ2-1
D gene: TRBD2
V gene: TRBV20-1
CDR3 protein: CSARDVAGINEQFF
CDR3 DNA: TGCAGTGCTCGCGATGTAGCGGGAATAAATGAGCAGTTCTTC